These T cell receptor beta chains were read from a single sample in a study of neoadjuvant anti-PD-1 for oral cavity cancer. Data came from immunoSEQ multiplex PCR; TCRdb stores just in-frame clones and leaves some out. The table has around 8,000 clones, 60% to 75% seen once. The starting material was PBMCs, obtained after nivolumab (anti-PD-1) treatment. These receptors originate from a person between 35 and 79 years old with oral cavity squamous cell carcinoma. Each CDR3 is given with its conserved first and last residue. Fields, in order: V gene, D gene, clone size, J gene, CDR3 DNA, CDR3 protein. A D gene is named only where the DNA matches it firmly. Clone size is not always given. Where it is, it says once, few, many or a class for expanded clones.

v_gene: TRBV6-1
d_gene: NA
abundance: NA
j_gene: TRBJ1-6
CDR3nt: TGTGCCAGCAGAGAGGTTTGGGCAGCTGATTCACCCCTCCACTTT
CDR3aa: CASREVWAADSPLHF

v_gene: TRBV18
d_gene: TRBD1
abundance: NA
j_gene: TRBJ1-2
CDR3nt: TGTGCCAGCTCGTTGGGGAGCGGGGACAGAACTATTGGCTACACCTTC
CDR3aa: CASSLGSGDRTIGYTF

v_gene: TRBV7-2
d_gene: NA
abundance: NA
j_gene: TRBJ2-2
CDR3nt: TGTGCCAGCAGCTTAGATAGGGAGGAGACTAACACCGGGGAGCTGTTTTTT
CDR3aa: CASSLDREETNTGELFF

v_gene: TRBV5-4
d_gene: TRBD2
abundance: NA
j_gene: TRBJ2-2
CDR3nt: TGTGCCAGCAGCCCGCGGGGGGTCGGGGCGAACACCGGGGAGCTGTTTTTT
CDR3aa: CASSPRGVGANTGELFF

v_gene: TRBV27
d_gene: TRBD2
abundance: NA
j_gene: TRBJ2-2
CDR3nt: TGTGCCAGCAGTTTATTCAGCGGGGAGCGGGGTAGCGGGGAGCTGTTTTTT
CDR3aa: CASSLFSGERGSGELFF

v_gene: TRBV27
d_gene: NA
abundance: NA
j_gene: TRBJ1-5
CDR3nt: TGTGCCAGCAGTTTATCAGCCTACAGGGCGCCTCGGCAGCCCCAGCATTTT
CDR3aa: CASSLSAYRAPRQPQHF

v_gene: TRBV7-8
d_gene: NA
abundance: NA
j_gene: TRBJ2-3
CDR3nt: TGTGCCAGCAGCGCCCGGCGGACCACAGATACGCAGTATTTT
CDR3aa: CASSARRTTDTQYF

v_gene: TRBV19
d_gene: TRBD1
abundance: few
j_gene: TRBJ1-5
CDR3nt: TGTGCCAGTAGCGACAGGGTAAATCAGCCCCAGCATTTT
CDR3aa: CASSDRVNQPQHF

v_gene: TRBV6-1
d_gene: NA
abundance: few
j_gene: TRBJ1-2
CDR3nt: TGTGCCAGCAGTGAACGACAGGGCTACACCTTC
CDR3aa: CASSERQGYTF

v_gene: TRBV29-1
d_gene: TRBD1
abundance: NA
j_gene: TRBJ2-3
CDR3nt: TGCAGCGTTCTAGGTAAGCCGGGACAGTCAATAGATACGCAGTATTTT
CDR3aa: CSVLGKPGQSIDTQYF

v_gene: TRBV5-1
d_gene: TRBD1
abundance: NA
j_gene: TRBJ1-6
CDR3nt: TGCGCCAGCAGCGTGGACAGGGTCTATAATTCACCCCTCCACTTT
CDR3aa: CASSVDRVYNSPLHF

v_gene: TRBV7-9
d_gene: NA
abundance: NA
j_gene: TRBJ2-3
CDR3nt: TGTGCCAGCAGCTTAGGGGACTGGAGGAATGTGGATACGCAGTATTTT
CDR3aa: CASSLGDWRNVDTQYF

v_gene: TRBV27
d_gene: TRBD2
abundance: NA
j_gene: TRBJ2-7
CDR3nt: TGTGCCAGCAGTCCCACCGGGGGACTAGCGGGGGGCCGAGGATACGAGCAGTACTTC
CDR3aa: CASSPTGGLAGGRGYEQYF

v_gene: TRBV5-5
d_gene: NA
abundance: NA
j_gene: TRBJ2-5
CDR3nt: TGTGCGGGCGCCTGGGGAGGCGAGACCCAGTACTTC
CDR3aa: CAGAWGGETQYF

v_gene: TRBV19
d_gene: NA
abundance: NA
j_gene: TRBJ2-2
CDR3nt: TGTGCCAGTAGTATTGCAGGGTACACCGGGGAGCTGTTTTTT
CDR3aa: CASSIAGYTGELFF

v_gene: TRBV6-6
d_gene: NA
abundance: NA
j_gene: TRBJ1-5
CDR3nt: TGTGCCAGCAGCCCGACAGATAGCAATCAGCCCCAGCATTTT
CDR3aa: CASSPTDSNQPQHF

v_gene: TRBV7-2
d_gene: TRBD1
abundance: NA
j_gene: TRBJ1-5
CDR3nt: TGTGCCAGCAGCTTAGGGGGACAGGGGAGCAATCAGCCCCAGCATTTT
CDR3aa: CASSLGGQGSNQPQHF

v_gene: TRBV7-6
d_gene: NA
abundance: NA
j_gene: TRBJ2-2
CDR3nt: TGTGCCAGCAGCTTACGCCAGGGACGGAGAAACACCGGGGAGCTGTTTTTT
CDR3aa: CASSLRQGRRNTGELFF

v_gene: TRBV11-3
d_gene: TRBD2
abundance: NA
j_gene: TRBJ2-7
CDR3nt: TGTGCCAGCAGCCCTAGCGGGGGCCCCTACGAGCAGTACTTC
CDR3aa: CASSPSGGPYEQYF

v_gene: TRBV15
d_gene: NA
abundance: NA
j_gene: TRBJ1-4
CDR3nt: TGTGCCACCAGCGGGCGGGGTAATGAAAAACTGTTTTTT
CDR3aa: CATSGRGNEKLFF

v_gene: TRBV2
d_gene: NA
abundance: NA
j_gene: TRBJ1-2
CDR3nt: TGTGCCAGCAGTGGGCAAAGCTATGGCTACACCTTC
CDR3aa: CASSGQSYGYTF

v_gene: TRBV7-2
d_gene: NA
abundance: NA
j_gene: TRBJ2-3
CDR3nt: TGTGCCAGCAACGGGGGGCCTTCCACAGATACGCAGTATTTT
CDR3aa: CASNGGPSTDTQYF

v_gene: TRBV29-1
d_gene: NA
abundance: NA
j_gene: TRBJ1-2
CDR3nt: TGCAGCGTTGAGGGGGGCGGGTTCTATGGCTACACCTTC
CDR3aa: CSVEGGGFYGYTF

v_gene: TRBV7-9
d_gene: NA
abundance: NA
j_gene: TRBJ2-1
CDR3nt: TGTGCCAGCAGCTTAAACCGGGGACCCTCCTACAATGAGCAGTTCTTC
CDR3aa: CASSLNRGPSYNEQFF

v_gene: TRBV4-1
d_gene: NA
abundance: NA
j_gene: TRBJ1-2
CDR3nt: TGCGCCAGCAGCCAACAGGGCGAATACACCTTC
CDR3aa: CASSQQGEYTF

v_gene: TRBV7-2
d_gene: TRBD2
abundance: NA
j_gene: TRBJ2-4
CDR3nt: TGTGCCAGCACTCCCGGGGTCGGGAGGAACATTCAGTACTTC
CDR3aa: CASTPGVGRNIQYF

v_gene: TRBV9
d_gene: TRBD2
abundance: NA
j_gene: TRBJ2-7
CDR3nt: TGTGCCAGCAGCCCTCGGGCTAGCGGAATCCACTACGAGCAGTACTTC
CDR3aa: CASSPRASGIHYEQYF

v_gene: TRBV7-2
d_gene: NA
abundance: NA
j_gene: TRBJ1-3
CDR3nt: TGTGCCAGCAGCTTAGAGGCACTTGGTAACACCATATATTTT
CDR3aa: CASSLEALGNTIYF

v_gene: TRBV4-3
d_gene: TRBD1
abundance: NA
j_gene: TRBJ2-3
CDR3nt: TGCGCCAGCAGCCCCTTCAGATCCGGGACAGGGGAAGTTAGCACAGATACGCAGTATTTT
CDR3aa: CASSPFRSGTGEVSTDTQYF

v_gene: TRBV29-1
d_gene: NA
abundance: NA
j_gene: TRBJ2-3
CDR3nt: TGCAGCGTTGATGCAAGGGGTACGGATACGCAGTATTTT
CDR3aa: CSVDARGTDTQYF

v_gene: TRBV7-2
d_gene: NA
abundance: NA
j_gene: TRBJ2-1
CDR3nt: TGTGCCAGCAGCTTAGTTGAACTAGACTCCTACAATGAGCAGTTCTTC
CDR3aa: CASSLVELDSYNEQFF

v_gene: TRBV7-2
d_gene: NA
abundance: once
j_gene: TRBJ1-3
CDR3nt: TGTGCCAGCAGCTTTGGTCGGTCAGGATCTGGAAACACCATATATTTT
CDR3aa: CASSFGRSGSGNTIYF

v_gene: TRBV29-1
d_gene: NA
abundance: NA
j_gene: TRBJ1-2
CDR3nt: TGCAGCGTTGGGGGATTTGAAGTATATGGCTACACCTTC
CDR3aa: CSVGGFEVYGYTF

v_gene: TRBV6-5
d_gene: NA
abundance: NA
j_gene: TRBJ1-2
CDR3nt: TGTGCCAGCAGTCCGGACAGCGAACGGCGTGGCTACACCTTC
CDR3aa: CASSPDSERRGYTF

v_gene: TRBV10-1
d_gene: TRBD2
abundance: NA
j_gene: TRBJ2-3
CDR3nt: TGCGCCAGCAGTCGGTCGGGGGGGCGGGATACGCAGTATTTT
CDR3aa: CASSRSGGRDTQYF

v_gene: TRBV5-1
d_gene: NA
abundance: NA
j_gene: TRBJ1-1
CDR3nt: TGCGCCAGCAGCATGAGCGGAGGCTTGAACACTGAAGCTTTCTTT
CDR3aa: CASSMSGGLNTEAFF

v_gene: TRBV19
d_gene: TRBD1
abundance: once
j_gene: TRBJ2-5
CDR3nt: TGTGCCAGTAGCCCGGGACAGGAGGTTAGGAAGACCCAGTACTTC
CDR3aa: CASSPGQEVRKTQYF

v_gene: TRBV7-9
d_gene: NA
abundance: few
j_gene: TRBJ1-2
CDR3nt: TGTGCCAGCAGCCTCACCGGGACGGATTATGGCTACACCTTC
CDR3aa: CASSLTGTDYGYTF

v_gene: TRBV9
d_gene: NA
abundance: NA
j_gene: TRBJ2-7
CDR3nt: TGTGCCAGCAGCGTAGTGGGGGGCTACGAGCAGTACTTC
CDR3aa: CASSVVGGYEQYF

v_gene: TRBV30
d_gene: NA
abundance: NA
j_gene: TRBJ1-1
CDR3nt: TGTGCCTGGAGTGTGGGGTTCGTGGGTGAAGCTTTCTTT
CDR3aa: CAWSVGFVGEAFF

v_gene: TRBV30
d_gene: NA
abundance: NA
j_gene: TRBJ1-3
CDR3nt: TGTGCCTGGAGTGTGGGTCCGGCTGACTCTGGAAACACCATATATTTT
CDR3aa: CAWSVGPADSGNTIYF

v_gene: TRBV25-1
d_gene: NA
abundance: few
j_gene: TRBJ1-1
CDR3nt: TGTGCCAGCAGAGACGAGAACACTGAAGCTTTCTTT
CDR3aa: CASRDENTEAFF

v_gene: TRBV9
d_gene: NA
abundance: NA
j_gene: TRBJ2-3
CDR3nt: TGTGCCAGCAGCGTAGTATCGGAGGCGTGGGCAGATACGCAGTATTTT
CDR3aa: CASSVVSEAWADTQYF

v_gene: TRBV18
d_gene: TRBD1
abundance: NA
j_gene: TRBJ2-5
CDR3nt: TGTGCCAGCTCACCTCAGGGGGCGGAGACCCAGTACTTC
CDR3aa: CASSPQGAETQYF

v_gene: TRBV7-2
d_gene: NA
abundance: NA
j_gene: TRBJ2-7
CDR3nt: TGTGCCAGCAGCTTTGCTAGTACCTACGAGCAGTACTTC
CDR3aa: CASSFASTYEQYF

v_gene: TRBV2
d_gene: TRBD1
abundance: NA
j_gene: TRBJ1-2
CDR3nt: TGTGCCAGCAGTTACCGGACAGGGGGTGGCTACACCTTC
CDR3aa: CASSYRTGGGYTF

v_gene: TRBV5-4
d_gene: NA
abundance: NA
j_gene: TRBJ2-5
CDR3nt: TGTGCCAGCAGCTCGTTAGACTCACGGTACCAAGAGACCCAGTACTTC
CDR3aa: CASSSLDSRYQETQYF

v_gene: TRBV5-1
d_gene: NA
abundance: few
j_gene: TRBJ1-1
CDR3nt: TGCGCCAGCAGCTCGAAGACGGTGAACACTGAAGCTTTCTTT
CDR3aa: CASSSKTVNTEAFF

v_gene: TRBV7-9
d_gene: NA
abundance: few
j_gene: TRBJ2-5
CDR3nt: TGTGCCAGCAGCTTAATGGGAAACTGGGAGACCCAGTACTTC
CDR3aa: CASSLMGNWETQYF

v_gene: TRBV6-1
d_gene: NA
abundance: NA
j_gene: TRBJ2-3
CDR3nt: TGTGCCAGTCAAACTTCACACAGCACAGATACGCAGTATTTT
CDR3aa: CASQTSHSTDTQYF

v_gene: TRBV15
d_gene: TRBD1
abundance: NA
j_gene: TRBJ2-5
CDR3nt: TGTGCCACCAGCGGCGGGACAGGGGAGACCCAGTACTTC
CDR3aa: CATSGGTGETQYF